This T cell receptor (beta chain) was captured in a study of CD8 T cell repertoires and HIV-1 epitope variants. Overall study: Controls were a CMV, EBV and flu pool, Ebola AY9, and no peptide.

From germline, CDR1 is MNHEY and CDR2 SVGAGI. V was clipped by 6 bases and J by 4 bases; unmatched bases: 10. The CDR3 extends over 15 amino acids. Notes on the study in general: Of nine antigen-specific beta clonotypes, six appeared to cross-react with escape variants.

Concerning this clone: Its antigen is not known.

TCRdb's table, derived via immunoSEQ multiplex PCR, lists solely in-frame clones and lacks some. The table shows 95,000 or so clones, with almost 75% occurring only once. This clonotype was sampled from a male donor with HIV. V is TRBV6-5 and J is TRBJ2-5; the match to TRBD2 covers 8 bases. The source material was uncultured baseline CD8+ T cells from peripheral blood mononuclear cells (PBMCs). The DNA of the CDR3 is TGTGCCAGCAGCCGAGCTGGGCTAGCGGGAGAGACCCAGTACTTC. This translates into CASSRAGLAGETQYF.